This T cell receptor beta chain was sequenced during a study of T cells in Graves' hyperthyroidism and ophthalmopathy. Concerning this clonotype: One junction end disagrees with the germline gene, perhaps due to a read error.

Authors of the study amplified TCR beta CDR3 regions from RNA transcripts. Initially, a first-round RT-PCR of the TCR CDR3 employed the HTBI primer set. TCRdb re-analysed the multiplex PCR reads in MiXCR, keeping a single row per CDR3 protein. The repertoire includes over 150,000 distinct CDR3 sequences, about 15% of them detected once, and roughly 29% sits in the top ten. This CDR3 is 17 amino acids long. Germline V gives CDR1 KGHDR, CDR2 SFDVKD. The receptor's source is a woman between 45 and 60 years old with Graves' hyperthyroidism. The sample comprised blood. This chain uses TRBV24-1 with TRBJ1-1; TRBD1 matches 11 bases. CDR3 amino acids: CATSQGQGAGTNTEASF. The DNA of the CDR3 is TGTGCCACCAGCCAAGGACAGGGGGCGGGCACGAACACTGAAGCTTCCTTT.